The source of this T cell receptor beta chain is a study of blood T cell repertoires in COVID-19. As for the study in general: Researchers got acute and convalescent COVID-19 samples from the United States, Italy and Spain.

Original handling: Using reference gene primer amplification, nucleated cell counts were estimated. Sequenced by immunoSEQ multiplex PCR; TCRdb stores in-frame clones only, minus some. Clone size and the V and J calls come from that table; the DNA yielded D and trimming. The sample includes nearly 50,000 clones, around 85% of them seen just once. This clone was detected a few times. Germline lookup yields CDR1 SGHVS and CDR2 FQNEAQ. This CDR3 spans 14 amino acids. Trimming cost V 1 base and J 0 bases, with 4 bases left between them. The sequence was collected from a woman aged 55-70 years with acute or convalescent COVID-19. Sequenced input: peripheral blood. The J gene is TRBJ2-1, the V gene TRBV7-8; D gene ambiguous. The CDR3 nucleotides read TGTGCCAGCAGCTTAGATCGCTCCTACAATGAGCAGTTCTTC. Translation: CASSLDRSYNEQFF.